This TCR beta chain was retrieved from a study of early T cells in non-severe SARS-CoV-2 infection. Across the study: With bulk RNA from unsorted whole blood as input, sequencing yielded unpaired chains. Study results and limitations: Reliance on VDJdb matching favored anti-spike CD8 responses; private and CD4 specificities were missed.

Between the trimmed V and J ends, which lost 4 bases and 4 bases, there was a span of 9 bases. The CDR3 is 14 residues long. Germline CDR1 and CDR2: SGDLS and YYNGEE. In the case of this clonotype: As yet, its antigen is unknown.

Unique molecular identifier tags were affixed to discrete cDNA molecules. TCRdb independently ran MiXCR on the 5' RACE reads; one entry per CDR3 protein. The sample has 70,000 to 95,000 distinct CDR3 sequences; over 12% are singletons. This TCR derives from an adult who was a healthcare worker with PCR-confirmed SARS-CoV-2 infection or an uninfected control (not recorded which). J is TRBJ2-6 and V is TRBV9, with D unresolved. Input material: whole blood. The CDR3 DNA sequence: TGTGCCAGCAGCCCCCCCAGCGGGGCCAACGTCCTGACTTTC. This sequence encodes CASSPPSGANVLTF.